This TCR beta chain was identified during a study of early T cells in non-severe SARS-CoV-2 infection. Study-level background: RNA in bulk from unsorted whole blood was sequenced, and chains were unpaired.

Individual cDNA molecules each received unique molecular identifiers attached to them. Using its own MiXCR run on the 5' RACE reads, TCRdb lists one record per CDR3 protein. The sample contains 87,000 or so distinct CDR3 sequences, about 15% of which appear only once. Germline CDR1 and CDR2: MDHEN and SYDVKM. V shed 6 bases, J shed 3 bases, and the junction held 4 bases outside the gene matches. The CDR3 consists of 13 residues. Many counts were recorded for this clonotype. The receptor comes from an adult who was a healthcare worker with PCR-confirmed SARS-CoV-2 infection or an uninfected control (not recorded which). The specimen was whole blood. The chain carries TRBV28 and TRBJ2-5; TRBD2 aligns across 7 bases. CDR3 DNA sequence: TGTGCCAGCAGAGAAGCGGGGAAAGAGACCCAGTACTTC. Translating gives CASREAGKETQYF.